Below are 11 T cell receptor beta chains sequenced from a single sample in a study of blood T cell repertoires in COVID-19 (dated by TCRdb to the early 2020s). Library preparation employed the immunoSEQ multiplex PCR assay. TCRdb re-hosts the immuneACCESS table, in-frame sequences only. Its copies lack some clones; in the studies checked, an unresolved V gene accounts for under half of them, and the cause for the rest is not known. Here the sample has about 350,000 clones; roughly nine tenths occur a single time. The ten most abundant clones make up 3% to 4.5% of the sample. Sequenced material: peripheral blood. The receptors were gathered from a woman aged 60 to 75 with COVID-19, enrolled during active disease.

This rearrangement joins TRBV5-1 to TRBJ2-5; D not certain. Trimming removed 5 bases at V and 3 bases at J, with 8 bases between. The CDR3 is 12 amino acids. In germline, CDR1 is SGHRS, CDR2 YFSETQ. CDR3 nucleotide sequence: TGCGCCAGCAGTTTTACGGAAGAGACCCAGTACTTC. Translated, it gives CASSFTEETQYF. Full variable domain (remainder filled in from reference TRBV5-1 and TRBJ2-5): KAGVTQTPRYLIKTRGQQVTLSCSPISGHRSVSWYQQTPGQGLQFLFEYFSETQRNKGNFPGRFSGRQFSNSRSEMNVSTLELGDSALYLCASSFTEETQYFGPGTRLLVL.

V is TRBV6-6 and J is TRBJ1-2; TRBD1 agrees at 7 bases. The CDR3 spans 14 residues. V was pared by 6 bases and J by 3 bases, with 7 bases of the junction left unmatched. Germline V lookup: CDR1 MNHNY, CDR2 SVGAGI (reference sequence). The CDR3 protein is CASSRSGTDYGYTF. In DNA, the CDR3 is TGTGCCAGCAGCCGCTCCGGGACAGACTATGGCTACACCTTC.

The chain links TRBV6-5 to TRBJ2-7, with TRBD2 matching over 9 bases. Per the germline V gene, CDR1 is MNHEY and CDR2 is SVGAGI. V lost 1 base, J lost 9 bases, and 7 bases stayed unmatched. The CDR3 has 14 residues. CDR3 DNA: TGTGCCAGCAGTTACTTGGCGGGGGGGTTCGGGCAGTACTTC. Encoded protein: CASSYLAGGFGQYF.

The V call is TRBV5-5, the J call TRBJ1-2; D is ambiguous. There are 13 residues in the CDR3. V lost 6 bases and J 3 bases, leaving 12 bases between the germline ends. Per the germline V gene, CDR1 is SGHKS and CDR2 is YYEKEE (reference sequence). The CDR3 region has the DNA TGTGCCAGCACCTTTACCGGGTACTATGGCTACACCTTC. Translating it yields CASTFTGYYGYTF.

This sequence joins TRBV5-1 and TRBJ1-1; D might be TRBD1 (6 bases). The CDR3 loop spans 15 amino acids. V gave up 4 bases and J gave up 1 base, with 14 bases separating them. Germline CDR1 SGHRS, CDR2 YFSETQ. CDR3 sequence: CASSAGAFSNTEAFF. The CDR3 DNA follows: TGCGCCAGCAGCGCAGGGGCCTTCTCGAACACTGAAGCTTTCTTT.

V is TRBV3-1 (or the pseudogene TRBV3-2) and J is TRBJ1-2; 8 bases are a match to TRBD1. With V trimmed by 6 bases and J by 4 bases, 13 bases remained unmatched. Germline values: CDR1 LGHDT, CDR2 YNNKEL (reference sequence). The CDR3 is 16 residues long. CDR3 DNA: TGTGCCAGCAGAGGCCCCCGGGACAGGCGGAGCTATGGCTACACCTTC. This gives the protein CASRGPRDRRSYGYTF.

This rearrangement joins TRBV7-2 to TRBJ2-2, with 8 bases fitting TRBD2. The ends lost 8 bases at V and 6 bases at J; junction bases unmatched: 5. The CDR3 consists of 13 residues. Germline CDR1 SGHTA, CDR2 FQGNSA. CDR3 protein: CASGRGGPGELFF. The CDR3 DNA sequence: TGTGCCAGCGGCCGGGGGGGCCCCGGGGAGCTGTTTTTT.

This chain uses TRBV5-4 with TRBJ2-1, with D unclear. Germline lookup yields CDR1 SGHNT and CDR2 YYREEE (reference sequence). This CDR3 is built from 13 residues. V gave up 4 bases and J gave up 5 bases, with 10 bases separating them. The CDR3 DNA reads TGTGCCAGCAGCCCTGATACTGACAATGAGCAGTTCTTC. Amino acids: CASSPDTDNEQFF.

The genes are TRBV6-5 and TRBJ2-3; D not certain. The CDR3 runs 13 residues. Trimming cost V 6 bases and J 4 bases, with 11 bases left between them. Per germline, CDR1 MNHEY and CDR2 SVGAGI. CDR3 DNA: TGTGCCAGCAGAAGAGAGCTCGCAGATACGCAGTATTTT. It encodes CASRRELADTQYF.

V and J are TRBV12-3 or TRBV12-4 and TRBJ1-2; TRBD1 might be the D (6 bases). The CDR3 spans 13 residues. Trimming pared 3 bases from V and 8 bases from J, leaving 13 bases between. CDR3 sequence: CASSFGQGQGYTF. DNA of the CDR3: TGTGCCAGCAGTTTCGGGCAGGGGCAGGGCTACACCTTC.

The CDR3 reads CASSPDTTDTQYF. The CDR3 nucleotides read TGCGCCAGCAGCCCGGACACCACAGATACGCAGTATTTT. The V call is TRBV5-1, the J call TRBJ2-3; tentative D call: TRBD1 (5 bases). CDR1 and CDR2 (germline): SGHRS, YFSETQ. CDR3 length equals 13 residues. The germline V and J ends were trimmed by 4 bases and 2 bases, with 8 bases remaining between them.